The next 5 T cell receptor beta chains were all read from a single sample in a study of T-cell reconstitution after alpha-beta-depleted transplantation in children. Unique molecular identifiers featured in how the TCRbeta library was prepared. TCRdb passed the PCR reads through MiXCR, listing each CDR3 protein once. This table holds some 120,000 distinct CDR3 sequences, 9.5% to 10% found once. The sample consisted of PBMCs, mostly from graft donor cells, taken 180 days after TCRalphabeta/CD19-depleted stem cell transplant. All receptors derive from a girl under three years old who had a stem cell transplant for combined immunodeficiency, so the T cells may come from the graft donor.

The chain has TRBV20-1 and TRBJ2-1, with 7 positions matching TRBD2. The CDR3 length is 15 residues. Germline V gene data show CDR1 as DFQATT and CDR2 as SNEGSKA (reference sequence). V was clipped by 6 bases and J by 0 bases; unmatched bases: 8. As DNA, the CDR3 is TGCAGTGCCCCCCCAGCGGGGAGCTCCTACAATGAGCAGTTCTTC. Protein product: CSAPPAGSSYNEQFF.

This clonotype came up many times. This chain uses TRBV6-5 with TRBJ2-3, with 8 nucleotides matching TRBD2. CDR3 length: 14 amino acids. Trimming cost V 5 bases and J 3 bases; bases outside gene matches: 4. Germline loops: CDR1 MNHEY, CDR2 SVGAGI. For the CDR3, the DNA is TGTGCCAGCAGTAGACTAGCGAGTACAGATACGCAGTATTTT. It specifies CASSRLASTDTQYF.

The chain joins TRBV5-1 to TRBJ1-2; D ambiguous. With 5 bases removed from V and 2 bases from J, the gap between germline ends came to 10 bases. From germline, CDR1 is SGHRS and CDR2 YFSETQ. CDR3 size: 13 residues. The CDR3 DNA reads TGCGCCAGCAGTTCAAGGAGGAACTATGGCTACACCTTC. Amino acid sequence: CASSSRRNYGYTF.

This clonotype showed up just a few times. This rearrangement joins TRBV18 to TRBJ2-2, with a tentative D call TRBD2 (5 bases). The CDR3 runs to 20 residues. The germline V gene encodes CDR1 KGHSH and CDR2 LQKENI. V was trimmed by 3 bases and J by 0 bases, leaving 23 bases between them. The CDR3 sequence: CASSPRLWESGSSNTGELFF. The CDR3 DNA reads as TGTGCCAGCTCACCCCGACTATGGGAATCGGGCAGCTCGAACACCGGGGAGCTGTTTTTT.

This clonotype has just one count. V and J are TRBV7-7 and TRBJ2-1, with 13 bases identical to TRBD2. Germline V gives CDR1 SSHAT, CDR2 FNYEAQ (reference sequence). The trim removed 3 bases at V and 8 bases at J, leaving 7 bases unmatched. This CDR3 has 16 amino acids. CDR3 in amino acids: CASSLGLAGSNYEQFF. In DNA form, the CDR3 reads TGTGCCAGCAGCTTGGGACTAGCGGGAAGTAATTATGAGCAGTTCTTC.